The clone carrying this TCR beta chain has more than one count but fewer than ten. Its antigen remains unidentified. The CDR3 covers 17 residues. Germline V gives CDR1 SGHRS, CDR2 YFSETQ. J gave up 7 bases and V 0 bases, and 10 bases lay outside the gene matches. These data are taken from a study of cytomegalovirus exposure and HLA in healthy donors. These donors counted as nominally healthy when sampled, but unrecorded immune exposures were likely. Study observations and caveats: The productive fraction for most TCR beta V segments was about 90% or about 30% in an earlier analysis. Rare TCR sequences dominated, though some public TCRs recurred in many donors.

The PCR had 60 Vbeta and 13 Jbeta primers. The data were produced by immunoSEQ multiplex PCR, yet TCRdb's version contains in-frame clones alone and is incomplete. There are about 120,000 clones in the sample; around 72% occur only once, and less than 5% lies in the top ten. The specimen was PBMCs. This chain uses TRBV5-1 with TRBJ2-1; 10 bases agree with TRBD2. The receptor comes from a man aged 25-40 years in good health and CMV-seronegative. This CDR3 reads CASSLALSGGARNEQFF. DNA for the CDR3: TGCGCCAGCAGCTTGGCCTTAAGCGGGGGGGCTAGGAATGAGCAGTTCTTC.